This entry lists 18 T cell receptor beta chains sequenced from one sample in a study of cytomegalovirus exposure and HLA in healthy donors. A multiplex PCR was run with 60 Vbeta primers and 13 Jbeta primers. Method: immunoSEQ multiplex PCR; TCRdb's copy keeps in-frame clones and lacks some. The sample includes 150,000 to 200,000 clones, 55% to 75% of them seen just once. The sample was PBMCs. These TCRs come from a human donor in good health.

In the case of this clone: The same CDR3 also results from other DNA sequences found in this sample. This rearrangement joins TRBV5-1 to TRBJ1-2, with TRBD1 matching over 11 bases. The length of the CDR3 is 18 residues. V was clipped by 4 bases and J by 4 bases; unmatched bases: 15. Germline loops: CDR1 SGHRS, CDR2 YFSETQ. The CDR3 is CASSLIGTGGLPIYGYTF. CDR3 sequence (DNA): TGCGCCAGCAGCCTAATTGGGACAGGGGGGCTTCCGATCTATGGCTACACCTTC.

The V gene is TRBV5-8, the J gene TRBJ2-1, with D perhaps matching TRBD2 (6 bases). CDR3 size: 16 residues. V was shortened by 0 bases and J by 0 bases, with 10 bases between the two germline ends. Germline CDR1 reads SGHTS; CDR2 reads YDEGEE. In DNA form, the CDR3 reads TGTGCCAGCAGCTTGGTCGGGGGAAGCTCCTACAATGAGCAGTTCTTC. Its protein is CASSLVGGSSYNEQFF.

The chain carries TRBV10-2 and TRBJ1-2, with D possibly TRBD1 on 5 matching bases. V lost 3 bases to trimming and J lost 3 bases, with 8 bases between them. This CDR3 is built from 13 residues. Germline loops: CDR1 WSHSY, CDR2 SAAADI. CDR3 residues: CASSDRVDYGYTF. The CDR3 bases are TGCGCCAGCAGTGACAGGGTGGACTATGGCTACACCTTC.

J is TRBJ2-3 and V is TRBV5-1; possible D gene TRBD1, 7 bases. Trimming cost V 7 bases and J 4 bases, with 25 bases left between them. CDR1 and CDR2 (germline): SGHRS, YFSETQ. The CDR3 contains 17 residues. Written as DNA, the CDR3 is TGCGCCAGCTCCCGGAGGGGGCGTTCGTTTTCGGCAGATACGCAGTATTTT. Translation gives CASSRRGRSFSADTQYF.

The chain carries TRBV28 and TRBJ1-1; 11 bases agree with TRBD1. V dropped 2 bases and J dropped 5; count of bases not matched to a gene: 4. Looked up from germline, CDR1 is MDHEN and CDR2 is SYDVKM. There are 15 residues in the CDR3. This CDR3 reads CASSLGTGGGTEAFF. CDR3 sequence (DNA): TGTGCCAGCAGTTTAGGGACAGGGGGGGGTACTGAAGCTTTCTTT.

This clone came up a few times. The rearrangement joins TRBV5-1 to TRBJ2-2, with TRBD2 matching 7 bases. There are 16 residues in the CDR3. The germline V gene has CDR1 SGHRS and CDR2 YFSETQ. Trimming cost V 3 bases and J 2 bases; bases outside gene matches: 7. The DNA of the CDR3 is TGCGCCAGCAGCTCTCCCGCGGGGGTAAACACCGGGGAGCTGTTTTTT. Amino acids: CASSSPAGVNTGELFF.

This rearrangement joins TRBV29-1 to TRBJ2-2; 9 nucleotides align to TRBD1. V was clipped by 2 bases and J by 7 bases; unmatched bases: 5. CDR3 length: 14 residues. Germline-derived CDR1 and CDR2 are SQVTM and ANQGSEA. CDR3 in DNA: TGCAGCGTTGAAAGGACAGGGGTTGGCGGGGAGCTGTTTTTT. Amino acid sequence: CSVERTGVGGELFF.

This clone came up once. The rearrangement joins TRBV9 to TRBJ2-1; tentative D call: TRBD2 (7 bases). Looked up from germline, CDR1 is SGDLS and CDR2 is YYNGEE. The V end lost 0 bases, the J end lost 6 bases, and 13 bases lay between the germline ends. This CDR3 has 15 residues. Here the CDR3 reads CASSVGGGGGNEQFF. The CDR3 DNA sequence: TGTGCCAGCAGCGTAGGAGGGGGAGGGGGCAATGAGCAGTTCTTC. The full variable domain, completed using reference TRBV9 and TRBJ2-1, is DSGVTQTPKHLITATGQRVTLRCSPRSGDLSVYWYQQSLDQGLQFLIQYYNGEERAKGNILERFSAQQFPDLHSELNLSSLELGDSALYFCASSVGGGGGNEQFFGPGTRLTVL.

The rearrangement uses TRBV7-6 and TRBJ2-6; 7 bases are a match to TRBD2. J lost 0 bases, V lost 2 bases, and 10 bases had no gene match. Germline V gene data show CDR1 as SGHVS and CDR2 as FNYEAQ. This CDR3 contains 19 residues. As DNA, the CDR3 is TGTGCCAGCAGCTTATATCCCCAGGGAGGGAACTCTGGGGCCAACGTCCTGACTTTC. Translated, it gives CASSLYPQGGNSGANVLTF. The whole variable domain, remainder taken from reference TRBV7-6 and TRBJ2-6, is GAGVSQSPRYKVTKRGQDVALRCDPISGHVSLYWYRQALGQGPEFLTYFNYEAQQDKSGLPNDRFSAERPEGSISTLTIQRTEQRDSAMYRCASSLYPQGGNSGANVLTFGAGSRLTVL.

The J gene is TRBJ2-5, the V gene TRBV9, with 10 bases aligning to TRBD2. The CDR3 has 16 amino acids. The trim removed 0 bases at V and 6 bases at J, leaving 8 bases unmatched. Per the germline V gene, CDR1 is SGDLS and CDR2 is YYNGEE. CDR3 loop: CASSVDGGLATQTQYF. Here the CDR3 DNA reads TGTGCCAGCAGCGTAGATGGGGGACTAGCGACACAGACCCAGTACTTC.

This clone came up once. V gene TRBV6-5 combines with J gene TRBJ1-1, with a weak D call TRBD1 (6 bases). V lost 4 bases to trimming and J lost 1 base, with 10 bases between them. This CDR3 is built from 14 residues. CDR1 and CDR2 (germline): MNHEY, SVGAGI. CDR3 protein: CASSLVGQNTEAFF. In DNA form, the CDR3 reads TGTGCCAGCAGTTTAGTGGGACAGAACACTGAAGCTTTCTTT.

The V call is TRBV5-1, the J call TRBJ2-1, with 10 bases lining up with TRBD1. This CDR3 spans 14 amino acids. Germline V gene sequence: CDR1 SGHRS, CDR2 YFSETQ. J lost 4 bases, V lost 6 bases, and 4 bases had no gene match. CDR3: CASNPGQGYNEQFF. The DNA of the CDR3 is TGCGCCAGCAATCCGGGACAGGGGTACAATGAGCAGTTCTTC.

This chain uses TRBV6-1 with TRBJ2-7, with 12 nucleotides matching TRBD1. Trimming removed 8 bases from V and 4 bases from J; junction bases left unmatched: 9. The CDR3 is 15 amino acids. The germline V gene encodes CDR1 MNHNS and CDR2 SASEGT. CDR3 sequence (DNA): TGTGCCAGCGGGGCCTGGGACAGGGGGCCTTACGAGCAGTACTTC. Amino acid sequence: CASGAWDRGPYEQYF.

V gene TRBV6-1 combines with J gene TRBJ1-1, with a possible D match to TRBD1 (5 bases). V dropped 2 bases and J dropped 3 bases, with 13 bases sitting between them. Germline-derived CDR1 and CDR2 are MNHNS and SASEGT. The CDR3 has 15 amino acids. The CDR3 bases are TGTGCCAGCAGTGAAACCTTGTGGGGGGACACTGAAGCTTTCTTT. This sequence encodes CASSETLWGDTEAFF.

In its sample, this clone was seen once. V gene TRBV7-3 combines with J gene TRBJ2-1, with 8 bases matching TRBD2. CDR3 length: 15 amino acids. The J segment lost 4 bases and the V segment lost 5 bases, leaving 7 bases of the junction unmatched. Germline loops: CDR1 SGHTA, CDR2 FQGTGA. The chain's CDR3 is CASSPSSGGYNEQFF. DNA for the CDR3: TGTGCCAGCAGCCCTTCCAGCGGGGGTTACAATGAGCAGTTCTTC. Drawing the rest from reference TRBV7-3 and TRBJ2-1, the complete variable domain is GAGVSQTPSNKVTEKGKYVELRCDPISGHTALYWYRQSLGQGPEFLIYFQGTGAADDSGLPNDRFFAVRPEGSVSTLKIQRTERGDSAVYLCASSPSSGGYNEQFFGPGTRLTVL.

In its sample, this clone was seen once. This chain joins TRBV18 and TRBJ1-5; 7 bases are a match to TRBD1. This CDR3 comprises 15 residues. Trimming at V came to 2 bases and at J to 5 bases, leaving 6 bases not matched to a gene. From germline, CDR1 is KGHSH and CDR2 LQKENI. The CDR3 here is CASSPRGQSYQPQHF. The CDR3 region has the DNA TGTGCCAGCTCACCAAGGGGACAGAGCTATCAGCCCCAGCATTTT.

In this sample, this clone turned up a few times. The chain uses TRBV10-2 and TRBJ1-1, with a weak D call TRBD1 (5 bases). Germline values: CDR1 WSHSY, CDR2 SAAADI. Trimming took off 6 bases at V and 4 bases at J, with 9 bases between the two ends. The CDR3 length is 12 residues. The CDR3 reads CASSRVGTEAFF. The CDR3 DNA reads as TGCGCCAGCAGCAGGGTCGGCACTGAAGCTTTCTTT.

V is TRBV5-5 and J is TRBJ1-2; a possible D gene is TRBD1 (5 bases). The V gene lost 3 bases and the J gene lost 1 base, with 7 bases spanning the gap. Germline CDR1 and CDR2: SGHKS and YYEKEE (reference sequence). This CDR3 has 13 residues. The CDR3, as DNA: TGTGCCAGCAGCTCAGGGTTTAACTATGGCTACACCTTC. Amino acid sequence: CASSSGFNYGYTF.